Listed below are T cell receptor beta chains from one sample, sequenced in a study of blood T cell repertoires in COVID-19. Using immunoSEQ multiplex PCR, the repertoire was profiled, and TCRdb retains in-frame clones only, with some absent. The table includes under 50,000 clones, around 90% detected once. Sequencing was performed on peripheral blood. These receptors all come from a man between 45 and 60 years old with active COVID-19. CDR3s leave out the opening cysteine and the closing phenylalanine or tryptophan. A D gene is named only where the DNA matches it firmly.

v_call: TRBV27
j_call: TRBJ1-2
d_call: .
cdr3_aa: ASRGLGSAYGYT

v_call: TRBV19
j_call: TRBJ1-5
d_call: .
cdr3_aa: ASSPPAGTYSNQPQH

v_call: TRBV6-2/TRBV6-3
j_call: TRBJ2-2
d_call: .
cdr3_aa: ASSHSGGTGELF

v_call: TRBV7-2
j_call: TRBJ2-1
d_call: TRBD2
cdr3_aa: ASSSSGRFDEQF

v_call: TRBV18
j_call: TRBJ1-1
d_call: .
cdr3_aa: ASSPLGPGVNTEAF

v_call: TRBV10-1
j_call: TRBJ2-5
d_call: TRBD2
cdr3_aa: ASSPTSGEETQY

v_call: TRBV5-1
j_call: TRBJ2-3
d_call: TRBD2
cdr3_aa: ASSLGLAGRSDTQY

v_call: TRBV6-2/TRBV6-3
j_call: TRBJ2-1
d_call: .
cdr3_aa: ASSGTSAYNEQF

v_call: TRBV5-1
j_call: TRBJ2-7
d_call: TRBD1
cdr3_aa: ASSRGTGDSYEQY

v_call: TRBV12-3/TRBV12-4
j_call: TRBJ2-5
d_call: .
cdr3_aa: ASRRTAQETQY

v_call: TRBV9
j_call: TRBJ2-7
d_call: TRBD2
cdr3_aa: ASSVGLAGAYEQY

v_call: TRBV27
j_call: TRBJ2-1
d_call: TRBD2
cdr3_aa: ASSLTPGIAGKAL

v_call: TRBV10-3
j_call: TRBJ2-1
d_call: .
cdr3_aa: AISESSSSGNEQF

v_call: TRBV9
j_call: TRBJ2-5
d_call: TRBD1
cdr3_aa: ASSVVGTGEETQY

v_call: TRBV24-1
j_call: TRBJ1-4
d_call: .
cdr3_aa: ATSDLTQGSEKLF

v_call: TRBV6-5
j_call: TRBJ2-5
d_call: TRBD2
cdr3_aa: ASSYGTSGQETQY

v_call: TRBV11-3
j_call: TRBJ1-1
d_call: .
cdr3_aa: ASSFSGINTEAF

v_call: TRBV9
j_call: TRBJ2-2
d_call: TRBD1
cdr3_aa: ASSPQTGGEGTGELF

v_call: TRBV6-5
j_call: TRBJ2-2
d_call: .
cdr3_aa: ASSWGGLTGELF

v_call: TRBV5-4
j_call: TRBJ2-2
d_call: .
cdr3_aa: ASSRQTGELF

v_call: TRBV27
j_call: TRBJ1-2
d_call: .
cdr3_aa: ASSLYGTLLNYGYT

v_call: TRBV2
j_call: TRBJ2-7
d_call: TRBD2
cdr3_aa: ASSTPRTSGSLSEQY

v_call: TRBV19
j_call: TRBJ2-2
d_call: TRBD1
cdr3_aa: ASRFRTGGTGELF

v_call: TRBV20-1
j_call: TRBJ2-7
d_call: .
cdr3_aa: SASALSGDNYEQY

v_call: TRBV7-9
j_call: TRBJ2-3
d_call: TRBD1
cdr3_aa: ASSRIDRGTDTQY

v_call: TRBV12-3/TRBV12-4
j_call: TRBJ2-7
d_call: TRBD2
cdr3_aa: ASRLAGSYEQY

v_call: TRBV5-1
j_call: TRBJ1-2
d_call: .
cdr3_aa: ASSLGINYGYT

v_call: TRBV5-1
j_call: TRBJ1-2
d_call: TRBD1
cdr3_aa: ASSFPGQGGYT

v_call: TRBV5-1
j_call: TRBJ2-7
d_call: TRBD1
cdr3_aa: ASSEDRSAQY

v_call: TRBV3-1/TRBV3-2
j_call: TRBJ2-2
d_call: .
cdr3_aa: ASSQEVYSNTGELF

v_call: TRBV20-1
j_call: TRBJ1-1
d_call: .
cdr3_aa: SASEAEAF

v_call: TRBV3-1/TRBV3-2
j_call: TRBJ2-3
d_call: .
cdr3_aa: ASRDEVRADTQY

v_call: TRBV25-1
j_call: TRBJ2-6
d_call: .
cdr3_aa: ASSDNSGANVLT

v_call: TRBV15
j_call: TRBJ2-5
d_call: .
cdr3_aa: ATSRDPGVETQY

v_call: TRBV28
j_call: TRBJ1-5
d_call: .
cdr3_aa: ASSPAGGVISNQPQH

v_call: TRBV7-9
j_call: TRBJ2-1
d_call: TRBD1
cdr3_aa: ASRQIRTGNEQF

v_call: TRBV7-9
j_call: TRBJ2-1
d_call: TRBD2
cdr3_aa: ASSFTSGGAYNEQF

v_call: TRBV28
j_call: TRBJ2-2
d_call: .
cdr3_aa: ASSLWIARANTGELF

v_call: TRBV5-1
j_call: TRBJ2-3
d_call: .
cdr3_aa: ASREQPPEDTQY

v_call: TRBV5-3
j_call: TRBJ1-2
d_call: .
cdr3_aa: ARSLWGLLRNQNYGYT

v_call: TRBV28
j_call: TRBJ2-5
d_call: TRBD2
cdr3_aa: ASSGSGLAGLEETQY

v_call: TRBV5-1
j_call: TRBJ1-3
d_call: TRBD1
cdr3_aa: ASSLAGTGHGNTIY

v_call: TRBV28
j_call: TRBJ1-4
d_call: .
cdr3_aa: ASSLYWSNEKLF

v_call: TRBV5-1
j_call: TRBJ1-2
d_call: .
cdr3_aa: ASSLGEGNGYT

v_call: TRBV3-1/TRBV3-2
j_call: TRBJ2-3
d_call: .
cdr3_aa: ASSQDATGSDTQY

v_call: TRBV9
j_call: TRBJ1-1
d_call: .
cdr3_aa: ASSWVGVETEAF

v_call: TRBV19
j_call: TRBJ2-2
d_call: .
cdr3_aa: ASSIDRLNTGELF

v_call: TRBV19
j_call: TRBJ2-7
d_call: TRBD1
cdr3_aa: ASSIAQGAPAEQY

v_call: TRBV6-4
j_call: TRBJ1-1
d_call: .
cdr3_aa: ASSVDLNTEAF

v_call: TRBV11-1
j_call: TRBJ2-5
d_call: TRBD1
cdr3_aa: ASSPGQEETQY

v_call: TRBV5-4
j_call: TRBJ1-4
d_call: .
cdr3_aa: ASSLSRANEKLF

v_call: TRBV6-2/TRBV6-3
j_call: TRBJ2-2
d_call: .
cdr3_aa: ASSPGRNTGELF

v_call: TRBV4-3
j_call: TRBJ1-2
d_call: TRBD1
cdr3_aa: ASSQDLEAGTGGAGNYGYT